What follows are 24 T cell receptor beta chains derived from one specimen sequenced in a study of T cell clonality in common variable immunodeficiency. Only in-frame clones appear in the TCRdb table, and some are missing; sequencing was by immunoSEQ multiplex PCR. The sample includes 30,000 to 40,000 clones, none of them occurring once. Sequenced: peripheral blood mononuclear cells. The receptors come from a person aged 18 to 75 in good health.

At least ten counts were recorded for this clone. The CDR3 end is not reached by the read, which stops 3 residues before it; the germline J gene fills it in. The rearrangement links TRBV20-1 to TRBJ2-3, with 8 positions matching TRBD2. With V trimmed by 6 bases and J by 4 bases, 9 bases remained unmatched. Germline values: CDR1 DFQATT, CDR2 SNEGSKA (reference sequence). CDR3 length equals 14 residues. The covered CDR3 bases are TGCAGTGCCGAAGCAGCGGGAGTGGCAGATACG. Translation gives CSAEAAGVADT. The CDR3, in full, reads CSAEAAGVADTQYF.

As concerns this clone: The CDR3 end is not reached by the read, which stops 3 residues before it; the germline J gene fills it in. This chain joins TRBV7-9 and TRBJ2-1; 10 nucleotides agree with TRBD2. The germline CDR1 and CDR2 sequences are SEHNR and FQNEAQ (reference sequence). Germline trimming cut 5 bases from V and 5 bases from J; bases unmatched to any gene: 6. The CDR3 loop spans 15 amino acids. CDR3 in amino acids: CASSLFSGRHNEQFF. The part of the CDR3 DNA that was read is TGTGCCAGCAGCCTATTTAGCGGGAGGCACAATGAG.

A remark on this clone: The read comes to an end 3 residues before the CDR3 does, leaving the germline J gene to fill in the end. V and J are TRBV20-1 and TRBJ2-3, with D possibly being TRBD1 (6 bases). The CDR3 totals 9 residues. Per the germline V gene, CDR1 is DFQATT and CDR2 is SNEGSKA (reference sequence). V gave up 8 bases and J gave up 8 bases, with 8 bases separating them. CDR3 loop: CSPDSTQYF. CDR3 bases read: TGCAGTCCGGACAGTACG.

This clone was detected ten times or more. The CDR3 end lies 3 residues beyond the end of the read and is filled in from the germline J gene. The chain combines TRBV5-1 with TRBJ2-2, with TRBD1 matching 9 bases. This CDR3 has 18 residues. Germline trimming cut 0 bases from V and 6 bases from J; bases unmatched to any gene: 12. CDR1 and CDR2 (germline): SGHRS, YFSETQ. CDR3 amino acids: CASSLAKSDRGWAGELFF. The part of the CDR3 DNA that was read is TGCGCCAGCAGCTTGGCCAAATCGGACAGGGGATGGGCCGGGGAG.

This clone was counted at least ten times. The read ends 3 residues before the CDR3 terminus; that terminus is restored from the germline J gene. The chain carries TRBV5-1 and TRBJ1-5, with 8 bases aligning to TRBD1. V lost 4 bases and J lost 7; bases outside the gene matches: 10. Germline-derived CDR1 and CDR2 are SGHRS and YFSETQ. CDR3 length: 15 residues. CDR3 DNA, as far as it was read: TGCGCCAGCAGCCCCGGGACAGGAGGGAACCAGCCC. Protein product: CASSPGTGGNQP. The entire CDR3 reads CASSPGTGGNQPQHF.

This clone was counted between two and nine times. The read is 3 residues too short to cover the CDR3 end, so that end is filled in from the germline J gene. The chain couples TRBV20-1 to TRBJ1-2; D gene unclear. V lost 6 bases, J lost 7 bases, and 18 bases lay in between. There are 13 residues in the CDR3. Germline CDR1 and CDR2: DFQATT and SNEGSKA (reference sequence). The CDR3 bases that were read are TGCAGTGCCCTCAGGTCCTCCACCGGTGGC. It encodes CSALRSSTGG. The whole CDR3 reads CSALRSSTGGYTF.

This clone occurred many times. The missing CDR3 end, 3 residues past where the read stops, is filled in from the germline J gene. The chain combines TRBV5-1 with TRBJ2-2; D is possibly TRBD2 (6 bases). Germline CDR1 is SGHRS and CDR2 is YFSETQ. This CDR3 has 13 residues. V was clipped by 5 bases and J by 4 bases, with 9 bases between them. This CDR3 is CASREGSTGELFF. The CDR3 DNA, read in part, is TGCGCCAGCAGGGAGGGTAGCACCGGGGAG. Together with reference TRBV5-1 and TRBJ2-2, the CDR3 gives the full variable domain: KAGVTQTPRYLIKTRGQQVTLSCSPISGHRSVSWYQQTPGQGLQFLFEYFSETQRNKGNFPGRFSGRQFSNSRSEMNVSTLELGDSALYLCASREGSTGELFFGEGSRLTVL.

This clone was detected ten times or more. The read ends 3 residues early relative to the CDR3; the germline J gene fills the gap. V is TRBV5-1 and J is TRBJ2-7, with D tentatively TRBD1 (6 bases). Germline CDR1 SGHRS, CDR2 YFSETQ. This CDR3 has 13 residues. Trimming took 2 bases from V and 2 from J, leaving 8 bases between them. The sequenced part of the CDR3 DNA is TGCGCCAGCAGCTTCGGACAGACCTACGAG. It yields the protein CASSFGQTYE. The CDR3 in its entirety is CASSFGQTYEQYF.

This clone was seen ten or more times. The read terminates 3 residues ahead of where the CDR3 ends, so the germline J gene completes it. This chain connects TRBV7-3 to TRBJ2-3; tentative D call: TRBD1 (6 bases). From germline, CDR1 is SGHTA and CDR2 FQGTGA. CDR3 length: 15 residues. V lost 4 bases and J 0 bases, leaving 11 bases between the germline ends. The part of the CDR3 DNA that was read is TGTGCCAGCAGCTCGAACAGGGCTAGCACAGATACG. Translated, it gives CASSSNRASTDT. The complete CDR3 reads CASSSNRASTDTQYF.

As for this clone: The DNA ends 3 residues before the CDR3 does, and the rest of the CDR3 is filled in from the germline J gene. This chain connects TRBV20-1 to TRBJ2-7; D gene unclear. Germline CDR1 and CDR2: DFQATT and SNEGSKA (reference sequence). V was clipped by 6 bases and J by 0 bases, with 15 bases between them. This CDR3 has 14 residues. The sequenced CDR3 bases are TGCAGTGCCCTCGACGAACAGACCTCCTACGAG. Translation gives CSALDEQTSYE. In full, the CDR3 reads CSALDEQTSYEQYF.

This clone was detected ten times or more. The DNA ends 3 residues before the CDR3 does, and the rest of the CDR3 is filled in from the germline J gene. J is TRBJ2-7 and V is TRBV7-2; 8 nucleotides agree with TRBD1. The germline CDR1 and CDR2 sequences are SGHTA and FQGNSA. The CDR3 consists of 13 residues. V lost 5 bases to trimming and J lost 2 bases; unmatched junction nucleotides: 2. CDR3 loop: CASSRTGPYEQYF. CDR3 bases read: TGTGCCAGCAGCCGGACAGGGCCCTACGAG. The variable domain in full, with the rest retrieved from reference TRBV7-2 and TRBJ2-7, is GAGVSQSPSNKVTEKGKDVELRCDPISGHTALYWYRQSLGQGLEFLIYFQGNSAPDKSGLPSDRFSAERTGGSVSTLTIQRTQQEDSAVYLCASSRTGPYEQYFGPGTRLTVT.

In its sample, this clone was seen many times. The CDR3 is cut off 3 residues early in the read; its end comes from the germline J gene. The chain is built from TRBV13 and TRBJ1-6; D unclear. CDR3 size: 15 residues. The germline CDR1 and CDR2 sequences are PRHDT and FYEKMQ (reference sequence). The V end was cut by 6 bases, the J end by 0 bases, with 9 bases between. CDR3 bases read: TGTGCCAGCAGTTTGCGTAGCTCCTATAATTCACCC. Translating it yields CASSLRSSYNSP. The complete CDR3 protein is CASSLRSSYNSPLHF.

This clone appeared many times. Partial CDR3 DNA: TGCAGTGCTAGAGGAAGTAAGGGGTCCCATAGTAATGAAAAA. It yields the protein CSARGSKGSHSNEK. The entire CDR3 sequence reads CSARGSKGSHSNEKLFF. The chain couples TRBV20-1 to TRBJ1-4, with D maybe TRBD1 (5 bases). Coverage ceases 3 residues before the CDR3 finishes, and the germline J gene fills in the end. The CDR3 length is 17 residues. V was shortened by 1 base and J by 4 bases, with 19 bases between the two germline ends. Germline V gene data show CDR1 as DFQATT and CDR2 as SNEGSKA (reference sequence).

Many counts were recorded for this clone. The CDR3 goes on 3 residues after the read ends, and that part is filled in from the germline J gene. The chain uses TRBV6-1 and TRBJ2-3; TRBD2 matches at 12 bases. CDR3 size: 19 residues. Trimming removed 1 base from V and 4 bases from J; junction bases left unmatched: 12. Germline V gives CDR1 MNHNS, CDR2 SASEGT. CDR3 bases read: TGTGCCAGCAGTGAAGTTTTCCCCCAACTAGCGGGAGGTGCAGATACG. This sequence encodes CASSEVFPQLAGGADT. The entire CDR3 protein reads CASSEVFPQLAGGADTQYF.

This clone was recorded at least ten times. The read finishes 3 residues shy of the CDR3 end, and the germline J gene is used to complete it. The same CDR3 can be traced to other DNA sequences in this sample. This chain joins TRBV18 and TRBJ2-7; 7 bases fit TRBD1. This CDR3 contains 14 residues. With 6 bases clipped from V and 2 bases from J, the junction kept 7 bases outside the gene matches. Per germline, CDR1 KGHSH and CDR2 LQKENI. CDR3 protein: CASSPATGAYEQYF. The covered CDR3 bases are TGTGCCAGCTCCCCCGCCACAGGGGCCTACGAG.

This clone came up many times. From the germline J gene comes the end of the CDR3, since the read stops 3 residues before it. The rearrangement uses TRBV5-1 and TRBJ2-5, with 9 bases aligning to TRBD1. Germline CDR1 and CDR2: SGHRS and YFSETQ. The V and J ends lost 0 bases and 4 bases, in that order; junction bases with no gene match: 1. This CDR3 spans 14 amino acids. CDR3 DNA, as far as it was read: TGCGCCAGCAGCTTGGAGACAGGGGGAGAGACC. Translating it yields CASSLETGGET. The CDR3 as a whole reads CASSLETGGETQYF.

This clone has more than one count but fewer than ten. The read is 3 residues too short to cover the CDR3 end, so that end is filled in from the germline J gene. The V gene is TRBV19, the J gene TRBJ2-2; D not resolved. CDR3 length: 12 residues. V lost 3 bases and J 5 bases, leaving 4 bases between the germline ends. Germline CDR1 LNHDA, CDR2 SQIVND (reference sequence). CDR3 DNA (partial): TGTGCCAGTAGTATTCGGACCGGGGAG. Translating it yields CASSIRTGE. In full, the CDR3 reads CASSIRTGELFF. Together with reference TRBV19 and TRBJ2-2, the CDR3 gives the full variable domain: DGGITQSPKYLFRKEGQNVTLSCEQNLNHDAMYWYRQDPGQGLRLIYYSQIVNDFQKGDIAEGYSVSREKKESFPLTVTSAQKNPTAFYLCASSIRTGELFFGEGSRLTVL.

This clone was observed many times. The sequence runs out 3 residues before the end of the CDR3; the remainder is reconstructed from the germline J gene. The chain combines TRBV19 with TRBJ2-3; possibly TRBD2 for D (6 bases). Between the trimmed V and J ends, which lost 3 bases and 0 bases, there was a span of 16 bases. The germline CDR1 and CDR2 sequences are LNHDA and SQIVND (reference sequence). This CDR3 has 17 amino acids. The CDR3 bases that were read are TGTGCCAGTAGTATTTTTCGGGGGAGCTCGAGCACAGATACG. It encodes CASSIFRGSSSTDT. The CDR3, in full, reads CASSIFRGSSSTDTQYF.

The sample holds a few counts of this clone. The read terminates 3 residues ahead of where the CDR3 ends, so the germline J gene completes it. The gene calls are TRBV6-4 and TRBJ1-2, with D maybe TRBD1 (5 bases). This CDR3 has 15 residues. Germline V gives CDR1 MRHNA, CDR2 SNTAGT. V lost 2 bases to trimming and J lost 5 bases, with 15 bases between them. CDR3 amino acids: CASSDEAGRRYGYTF. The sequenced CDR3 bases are TGTGCCAGCAGTGACGAGGCAGGGCGTCGGTATGGC.

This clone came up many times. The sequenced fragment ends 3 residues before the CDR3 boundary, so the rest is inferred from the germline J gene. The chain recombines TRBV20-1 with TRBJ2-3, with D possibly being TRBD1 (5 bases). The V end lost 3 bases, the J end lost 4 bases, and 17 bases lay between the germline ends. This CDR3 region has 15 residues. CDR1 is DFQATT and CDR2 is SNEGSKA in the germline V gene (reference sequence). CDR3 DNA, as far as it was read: TGCAGTGCTAGTATCGCAGGGTTCGGATCAGATACG. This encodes CSASIAGFGSDT. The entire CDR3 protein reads CSASIAGFGSDTQYF.

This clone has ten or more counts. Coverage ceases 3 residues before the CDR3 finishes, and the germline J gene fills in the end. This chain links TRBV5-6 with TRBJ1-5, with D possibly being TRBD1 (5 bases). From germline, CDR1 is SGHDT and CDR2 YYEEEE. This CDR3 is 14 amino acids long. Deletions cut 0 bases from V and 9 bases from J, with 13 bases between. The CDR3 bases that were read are TGTGCCAGCAGCTTGGGACAAGGGGTAGGGCCC. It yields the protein CASSLGQGVGP. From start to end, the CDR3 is CASSLGQGVGPQHF.

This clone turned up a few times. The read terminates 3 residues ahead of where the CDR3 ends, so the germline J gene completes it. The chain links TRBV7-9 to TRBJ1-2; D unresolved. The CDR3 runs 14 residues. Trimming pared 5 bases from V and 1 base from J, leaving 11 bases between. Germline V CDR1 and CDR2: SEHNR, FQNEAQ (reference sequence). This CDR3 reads CASSQSSINYGYTF. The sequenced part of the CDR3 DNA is TGTGCCAGCAGCCAATCATCAATTAACTATGGC.

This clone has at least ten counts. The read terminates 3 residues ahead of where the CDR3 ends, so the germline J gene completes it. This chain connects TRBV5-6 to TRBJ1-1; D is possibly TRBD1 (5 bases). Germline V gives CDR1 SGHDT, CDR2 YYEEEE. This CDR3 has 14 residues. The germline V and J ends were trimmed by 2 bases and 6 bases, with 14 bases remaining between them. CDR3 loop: CASSLRGLEAEAFF. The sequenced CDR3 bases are TGTGCCAGCAGCTTAAGGGGTTTGGAAGCTGAA.

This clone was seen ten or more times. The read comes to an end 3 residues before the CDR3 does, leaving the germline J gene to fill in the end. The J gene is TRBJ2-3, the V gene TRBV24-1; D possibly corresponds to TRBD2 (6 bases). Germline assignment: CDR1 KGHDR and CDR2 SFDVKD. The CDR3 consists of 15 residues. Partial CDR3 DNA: TGTGCCACCAGTGATTCAACGACCCGGACTATGGCG. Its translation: CATSDSTTRTMA. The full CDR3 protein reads CATSDSTTRTMAQYF.